A single sample gave rise to the 30 T cell receptor beta chains below, sequenced in a study of vaccination and CD4 T cells after COVID-19. The Oncomine TCR Beta short-read assay was applied to DNA of cultured CD4+ T cells. TCRdb redid the calling of the PCR reads with MiXCR, one entry per CDR3 protein. The sample lists about 12,000 distinct CDR3 sequences, over 65% occurring once. No antigen has been assigned to these receptors. Treatment here: approximately 9-day PBMC culture with coronavirus spike peptide pools or control peptides (ViraFEST assay). The sample consisted of CD4+ T cells from blood, cultured in vitro. All receptors derive from a human donor who had recovered from COVID-19.

The J gene is TRBJ1-5, the V gene TRBV11-2; TRBD1 might be the D (6 bases). Germline V gene lookup returns CDR1 SGHAT and CDR2 FQNNGV. The CDR3 spans 14 residues. Trimming shortened V by 5 bases and J by 3 bases, and 11 bases separated the two germline ends. In nucleotides, the CDR3 is TGTGCCAGCAGCCCCCCGGGACACAATCAGCCCCAGCATTTT. Amino acids: CASSPPGHNQPQHF.

This clonotype was detected a few times. The chain combines TRBV5-4 with TRBJ2-7; no clear D. The CDR3 covers 14 residues. V gave up 0 bases and J gave up 2 bases, with 9 bases separating them. The V gene's germline CDR1 is SGHNT and CDR2 YYREEE (reference sequence). DNA of the CDR3: TGTGCCAGCAGCTTGGCCGAACCAGCCTACGAGCAGTACTTC. Translated, it gives CASSLAEPAYEQYF.

This clonotype is labeled medium-sized. This sequence joins TRBV7-8 and TRBJ2-4; D is tentatively TRBD1 or TRBD2 (6 bases each). V lost 5 bases and J lost 6, with 20 bases in between. The CDR3 runs to 16 residues. In germline, CDR1 is SGHVS, CDR2 FQNEAQ. CDR3 sequence reads: CASSPTEGGQGNIQYF. CDR3 coding DNA: TGTGCCAGCAGCCCTACCGAGGGGGGCCAGGGAAACATTCAGTACTTC.

This chain uses TRBV20-1 with TRBJ1-1; a weak D match, TRBD1 (5 bases). Germline V gene sequence: CDR1 DFQATT, CDR2 SNEGSKA (reference sequence). This CDR3 is built from 14 residues. V gave up 0 bases and J gave up 3 bases, with 11 bases separating them. CDR3: CSARERDRYTEAFF. For the CDR3, the DNA is TGCAGTGCTAGAGAGCGAGACAGATACACTGAAGCTTTCTTT.

This chain uses TRBV20-1 with TRBJ1-1; 7 nucleotides match TRBD1. The CDR3 is 13 amino acids. The germline V gene has CDR1 DFQATT and CDR2 SNEGSKA (reference sequence). V was clipped by 8 bases and J by 4 bases; unmatched bases: 10. In DNA form, the CDR3 reads TGCAGTTTAAGGGGGGACAGCCTCACTGAAGCTTTCTTT. Translating gives CSLRGDSLTEAFF.

The rearrangement uses TRBV7-9 and TRBJ2-5, with 7 nucleotides matching TRBD1. Germline V gene lookup returns CDR1 SEHNR and CDR2 FQNEAQ (reference sequence). Unmatched junction bases numbered 6, after V lost 3 bases and J lost 5 bases. The CDR3 is 14 residues long. CDR3 nucleotides: TGTGCCAGCAGCTTGAGGGACAGTTCGGAGACCCAGTACTTC. This sequence encodes CASSLRDSSETQYF.

J is TRBJ2-3 and V is TRBV18, with 9 bases fitting TRBD2. The junction had 5 bases not matched to a gene; V was cut back by 10 bases and J by 3 bases. The CDR3 spans 13 residues. From germline, CDR1 is KGHSH and CDR2 LQKENI. CDR3 amino acids: CATVAGVTDTQYF. DNA of the CDR3: TGTGCCACGGTAGCGGGAGTGACAGATACGCAGTATTTT.

The chain has TRBV7-3 and TRBJ2-2, with D hard to call. The V end lost 5 bases, the J end lost 4 bases, and 11 bases lay between the germline ends. CDR1 SGHTA and CDR2 FQGTGA come from the germline V gene. CDR3 length: 14 residues. The CDR3 DNA reads TGTGCCAGCAGCCCCAATTTCGCCACCGGGGAGCTGTTTTTT. Translated, it gives CASSPNFATGELFF.

As DNA, the CDR3 is TGTGCCAGCAGTACGCGAGGACAGGGGATGGGTTTGGCTTTCTTT. Its translation: CASSTRGQGMGLAFF. The chain has TRBV6-1 and TRBJ1-1, with TRBD1 identical over 9 bases. V dropped 5 bases and J dropped 11; count of bases not matched to a gene: 15. Per germline, CDR1 MNHNS and CDR2 SASEGT. The CDR3 totals 15 residues.

This clonotype has just a few counts. The V call is TRBV28, the J call TRBJ1-2; 7 nucleotides match TRBD1. There are 14 residues in the CDR3. Germline V CDR1 and CDR2: MDHEN, SYDVKM. The V gene end was trimmed by 1 base and the J gene end by 10 bases; junction bases not matched to a gene: 9. CDR3 protein: CASSLYAGTVNYTF. The CDR3 DNA reads TGTGCCAGCAGTTTATATGCCGGGACAGTGAACTACACCTTC.

The chain has TRBV14 and TRBJ1-6; 9 nucleotides agree with TRBD1. This CDR3 comprises 18 residues. Germline CDR1 is SGHDN and CDR2 is FVKESK. The ends lost 2 bases at V and 9 bases at J; junction bases unmatched: 14. In nucleotides, the CDR3 is TGTGCCAGCAGCCAACGCGGGTGGTTTGGGGACAGGGCTTCACCCCTCCACTTT. Translated: CASSQRGWFGDRASPLHF.

This chain uses TRBV28 with TRBJ1-6; 9 nucleotides match TRBD1. V shed 2 bases, J shed 6 bases, and the junction held 2 bases outside the gene matches. Germline assignment: CDR1 MDHEN and CDR2 SYDVKM. This CDR3 is built from 15 residues. CDR3 sequence (DNA): TGTGCCAGCAGTTTAGGGACAGGGAGTAATTCACCCCTCCACTTT. This encodes CASSLGTGSNSPLHF. The entire variable domain, with the rest obtained from reference TRBV28 and TRBJ1-6, is as follows: DVKVTQSSRYLVKRTGEKVFLECVQDMDHENMFWYRQDPGLGLRLIYFSYDVKMKEKGDIPEGYSVSREKKERFSLILESASTNQTSMYLCASSLGTGSNSPLHFGNGTRLTVT.

This sequence joins TRBV20-1 and TRBJ1-6; D unresolved. From germline, CDR1 is DFQATT and CDR2 SNEGSKA (reference sequence). V lost 3 bases, J lost 6 bases, and 9 bases lay in between. There are 13 residues in the CDR3. CDR3 nucleotide sequence: TGCAGTGCTAGGGCACGGAGTAATTCACCCCTCCACTTT. This encodes CSARARSNSPLHF.

This chain links TRBV20-1 with TRBJ2-3; 7 bases are a match to TRBD2. CDR1 is DFQATT and CDR2 is SNEGSKA in the germline V gene (reference sequence). The CDR3 totals 17 residues. Losses at the gene ends were 0 bases for V and 5 bases for J; bases not matched to a gene: 14. The CDR3 region is CSARDWGALAGRDTQYF. CDR3 in DNA: TGCAGTGCTAGAGATTGGGGCGCTTTAGCGGGCAGAGATACGCAGTATTTT.

The gene calls are TRBV6-1 and TRBJ1-5, with D perhaps matching TRBD1 (5 bases). Germline V CDR1 and CDR2: MNHNS, SASEGT. CDR3 length equals 14 residues. Trimming cost V 5 bases and J 15 bases, with 23 bases left between them. This CDR3 reads CASSPDSAKSARHF. In DNA form, the CDR3 reads TGTGCCAGCAGTCCCGACAGCGCTAAATCAGCCCGGCATTTT.

The chain's CDR3 is CSARDQATGMNTEAFF. CDR3 bases: TGCAGTGCTAGAGATCAAGCGACGGGGATGAACACTGAAGCTTTCTTT. The rearrangement uses TRBV20-1 and TRBJ1-1; the D is unclear. The CDR3 has 16 residues. The germline V gene has CDR1 DFQATT and CDR2 SNEGSKA (reference sequence). Trimming took 0 bases from V and 0 from J, leaving 14 bases between them.

The chain employs TRBV24-1 and TRBJ1-4; a possible D gene is TRBD1 (5 bases). V shed 4 bases and J shed 8 bases, with 13 bases lying between them. CDR1 and CDR2 from the germline V gene are KGHDR and SFDVKD. CDR3 size: 14 residues. CDR3 protein: CATSDTGTGEKLFF. CDR3 in DNA: TGTGCCACCAGTGACACCGGGACCGGGGAAAAACTGTTTTTT.

The rearrangement joins TRBV7-9 to TRBJ2-7; D tentatively reads TRBD1 or TRBD2 (5 bases each). CDR1 SEHNR and CDR2 FQNEAQ come from the germline V gene (reference sequence). There are 14 residues in the CDR3. Trimming left V 6 bases short and J 3 bases short, with 15 bases between. The CDR3 spells CASRSGTDVYEQYF. The CDR3, as DNA: TGTGCCAGCAGATCCGGGACGGACGTCTACGAGCAGTACTTC.

V is TRBV20-1 and J is TRBJ1-4; possibly TRBD1 for D (5 bases). Germline lookup yields CDR1 DFQATT and CDR2 SNEGSKA (reference sequence). The CDR3 sequence is 12 residues long. Deletions cut 3 bases from V and 7 bases from J, with 9 bases between. The CDR3 sequence: CSARTALEKLFF. In DNA form, the CDR3 reads TGCAGTGCTAGGACAGCTCTTGAAAAACTGTTTTTT.

The CDR3 coding sequence is TGTGCCAGCAGTTTTACAGGGTGGCAAGGGGCCAACGTCCTGACTTTC. Translated, it gives CASSFTGWQGANVLTF. The V and J genes are TRBV28 and TRBJ2-6, with a tentative D call TRBD1 (6 bases). Germline CDR1 reads MDHEN; CDR2 reads SYDVKM. V was pared by 3 bases and J by 4 bases, with 13 bases between. CDR3 length equals 16 residues.

The V gene is TRBV6-5, the J gene TRBJ1-2; the D is unclear. The CDR3 sequence is 16 residues long. Germline CDR1 reads MNHEY; CDR2 reads SVGAGI. Trimming removed 0 bases from V and 2 bases from J, with 13 bases in between. Written as DNA, the CDR3 is TGTGCCAGCAGTTACTCCCCCGTCGCCTTGAACTATGGCTACACCTTC. Protein: CASSYSPVALNYGYTF.

This chain uses TRBV20-1 with TRBJ1-5; D is ambiguous. CDR1 is DFQATT, CDR2 SNEGSKA, per germline (reference sequence). V gave up 6 bases and J gave up 1 base, with 7 bases separating them. This CDR3 spans 12 amino acids. The CDR3 DNA is TGCAGTGCGCAGAGCAGCAATCAGCCCCAGCATTTT. Translated: CSAQSSNQPQHF.

The J gene is TRBJ2-2, the V gene TRBV9; tentatively, D is TRBD2 (5 bases). Germline-derived CDR1 and CDR2 are SGDLS and YYNGEE. This CDR3 is built from 17 residues. Trimming stripped 4 bases from V and 7 bases from J, with 23 bases between. The CDR3 sequence is CASSQVGVPPRSGELFF. DNA of the CDR3: TGTGCCAGCAGCCAAGTCGGGGTTCCCCCCCGGAGCGGGGAGCTGTTTTTT. Supplemented by reference TRBV9 and TRBJ2-2, the full variable domain reads DSGVTQTPKHLITATGQRVTLRCSPRSGDLSVYWYQQSLDQGLQFLIQYYNGEERAKGNILERFSAQQFPDLHSELNLSSLELGDSALYFCASSQVGVPPRSGELFFGEGSRLTVL.

The chain uses TRBV20-1 and TRBJ2-3; 9 positions agree with TRBD2. This CDR3 has 18 amino acids. Germline CDR1 is DFQATT and CDR2 is SNEGSKA (reference sequence). After removal of 6 bases from V and 7 bases from J, the junction contained 23 bases not matched to a gene. The CDR3 DNA reads TGCAGTGCCGAGGCCGGTGGAGCGGGAGGAGGTGGGACGAATACGCAGTATTTT. Amino acids: CSAEAGGAGGGGTNTQYF.

This chain connects TRBV7-8 to TRBJ1-5; D may be TRBD1 (5 bases). The V and J ends lost 5 bases and 4 bases respectively, with 15 bases between them. Germline values: CDR1 SGHVS, CDR2 FQNEAQ. The CDR3 has 15 residues. CDR3 in amino acids: CASSNPGHPNQPQHF. The CDR3 DNA reads TGTGCCAGCAGCAATCCTGGACATCCGAATCAGCCCCAGCATTTT. Supplemented by reference TRBV7-8 and TRBJ1-5, the full variable domain reads GAGVSQSPRYKVAKRGQDVALRCDPISGHVSLFWYQQALGQGPEFLTYFQNEAQLDKSGLPSDRFFAERPEGSVSTLKIQRTQQEDSAVYLCASSNPGHPNQPQHFGDGTRLSIL.

V usage is TRBV20-1 and J usage is TRBJ2-7; D gene ambiguous. This CDR3 region has 12 residues. Germline loops: CDR1 DFQATT, CDR2 SNEGSKA (reference sequence). V was cut by 3 bases and J by 7 bases, with 13 bases left in between. CDR3 nucleotides: TGCAGTGCTAGTGGCAAGTACGCAGAGCAGTACTTC. It translates to CSASGKYAEQYF.

The chain joins TRBV20-1 to TRBJ2-1, with 7 positions matching TRBD2. The CDR3 sequence is 12 residues long. The germline V gene encodes CDR1 DFQATT and CDR2 SNEGSKA (reference sequence). In nucleotides, the CDR3 is TGCAGAGGGACGCGGGGGTTGGGTGAGCAGTTCTTC. It encodes CRGTRGLGEQFF.

The DNA of the CDR3 is TGTGCCAGCAGTTTATACACAGTAACTACGATGAACACTGAAGCTTTCTTT. This encodes CASSLYTVTTMNTEAFF. This rearrangement joins TRBV27 to TRBJ1-1, with D unresolved. CDR3 length: 17 residues. V was cut by 1 base and J by 0 bases, with 15 bases left in between. Germline CDR1 reads MNHEY; CDR2 reads SMNVEV (reference sequence).

CDR3 sequence: CSARDTNVYGYTF. The CDR3, as DNA: TGCAGTGCTAGAGATACGAATGTCTATGGCTACACCTTC. This chain links TRBV20-1 with TRBJ1-2; D not certain. The V end lost 0 bases, the J end lost 4 bases, and 9 bases lay between the germline ends. The germline gives CDR1 DFQATT, CDR2 SNEGSKA (reference sequence). This CDR3 spans 13 amino acids.

The chain carries TRBV6-1 and TRBJ2-3, with 12 bases matching TRBD2. This CDR3 has 15 amino acids. V lost 6 bases and J lost 5; bases outside the gene matches: 6. Germline CDR1 and CDR2: MNHNS and SASEGT. The CDR3 nucleotides are TGTGCCAGCAGGGACAGGACTAGCGGGAAAGATACGCAGTATTTT. It yields the protein CASRDRTSGKDTQYF.